The rows below give T cell receptor beta chains drawn from one sample of a study of technical replicates of blood from several donors. Produced via immunoSEQ multiplex PCR; TCRdb's table is partial and in-frame only. Among roughly 72,000 clones, 90% to 95% were seen once, and the ten largest hold more than 0.3%. The specimen was T cells isolated from PBMCs. The origin of the receptors is a human donor in good health. CDR3s include the opening cysteine and the closing phenylalanine or tryptophan. Fields, in order: V gene, J gene, D gene, clone size, CDR3 DNA, CDR3 protein. A D gene is named only where the DNA matches it firmly. Clone size is shown for a subset of rows, as once, few, many or a class of expanded clone.

v_gene: TRBV2; j_gene: TRBJ2-7; d_gene: TRBD1; abundance: once; CDR3nt: TGTGCCAGCAAACCGGGGACAGCTTTGTACGAGCAGTACTTC; CDR3aa: CASKPGTALYEQYF
v_gene: TRBV5-1; j_gene: TRBJ1-4; d_gene: -; abundance: -; CDR3nt: TGCGCCAGCAGCTTGGACGAGTACGAAAAACTGTTTTTT; CDR3aa: CASSLDEYEKLFF
v_gene: TRBV10-3; j_gene: TRBJ2-1; d_gene: -; abundance: -; CDR3nt: TGTGCCATCGGCAGCGGAGAGATGGATGAGCAGTTCTTC; CDR3aa: CAIGSGEMDEQFF
v_gene: TRBV28; j_gene: TRBJ2-5; d_gene: TRBD2; abundance: -; CDR3nt: TGTGCCAGCAGTCCCCAGAGGACTAGCGGGAGTTGGGAGACCCAGTACTTC; CDR3aa: CASSPQRTSGSWETQYF
v_gene: TRBV4-1; j_gene: TRBJ2-7; d_gene: TRBD1; abundance: -; CDR3nt: TGCGCCAGCAGCCACGGACAGGGAAACTACGAGCAGTACTTC; CDR3aa: CASSHGQGNYEQYF
v_gene: TRBV5-4; j_gene: TRBJ2-1; d_gene: TRBD2; abundance: -; CDR3nt: TGTGCCAGCAGCTCGCTGACTAGCGGAAAGGTTTACAATGAGCAGTTCTTC; CDR3aa: CASSSLTSGKVYNEQFF
v_gene: TRBV11-3; j_gene: TRBJ1-1; d_gene: TRBD1; abundance: -; CDR3nt: TGTGCCAGCAGCTCGGGACAGACGAACACTGAAGCTTTCTTT; CDR3aa: CASSSGQTNTEAFF
v_gene: TRBV5-1; j_gene: TRBJ2-1; d_gene: TRBD2; abundance: once; CDR3nt: TGCGCCAGCAGCCGACAAACTAGCGGGAGATCCTACAATGAGCAGTTCTTC; CDR3aa: CASSRQTSGRSYNEQFF
v_gene: TRBV28; j_gene: TRBJ2-5; d_gene: -; abundance: -; CDR3nt: TGTGCCAGCTGTTGGGCTAGCTTGAAAGAGACCCAGTACTTC; CDR3aa: CASCWASLKETQYF
v_gene: TRBV2; j_gene: TRBJ1-2; d_gene: -; abundance: -; CDR3nt: TGTGCCAGCAGTGACGGGGGGCGGCGTAACTATGGCTACACCTTC; CDR3aa: CASSDGGRRNYGYTF
v_gene: TRBV30; j_gene: TRBJ2-3; d_gene: TRBD1; abundance: -; CDR3nt: TGTGCCTGGATGGGACAGGCGATATCCACAGATACGCAGTATTTT; CDR3aa: CAWMGQAISTDTQYF
v_gene: TRBV7-9; j_gene: TRBJ1-4; d_gene: TRBD1; abundance: -; CDR3nt: TGTGCCAGCAGATCTGGACAGGGCTCAACTAATGAAAAACTGTTTTTT; CDR3aa: CASRSGQGSTNEKLFF
v_gene: TRBV9; j_gene: TRBJ2-5; d_gene: -; abundance: -; CDR3nt: TGTGCCAGCAGCGTAGTCCTGGGAGCTTTTTGTCAAGAGACCCAGTACTTC; CDR3aa: CASSVVLGAFCQETQYF
v_gene: TRBV9; j_gene: TRBJ1-1; d_gene: TRBD1; abundance: -; CDR3nt: TGTGCCAGCAGCGGGGAACAGGGGCGGAATGAAGCTTTCTTT; CDR3aa: CASSGEQGRNEAFF
v_gene: TRBV28; j_gene: TRBJ1-4; d_gene: TRBD1; abundance: -; CDR3nt: TGTGCCAGCACTCCCGGGACAGGGGAACCGGAAAAACTGTTTTTT; CDR3aa: CASTPGTGEPEKLFF
v_gene: TRBV19; j_gene: TRBJ2-7; d_gene: TRBD1; abundance: -; CDR3nt: TGTGCCAGTAGTACGATTGTCACAGGGGGCGGGGAGCAGTACTTC; CDR3aa: CASSTIVTGGGEQYF
v_gene: TRBV30; j_gene: TRBJ1-2; d_gene: -; abundance: -; CDR3nt: TGTGCCTGGAGGGCCGCAGGGGCGCTTAACTATGGCTACACCTTC; CDR3aa: CAWRAAGALNYGYTF
v_gene: TRBV6-5; j_gene: TRBJ1-2; d_gene: -; abundance: -; CDR3nt: TGTGCCAGCAGTTACCATTCCTCGGGGGTCGACGGCTACACCTTC; CDR3aa: CASSYHSSGVDGYTF
v_gene: TRBV29-1; j_gene: TRBJ1-1; d_gene: -; abundance: -; CDR3nt: TGCAGCGTCGGCGGGGGGGAGACGAACACTGAAGCTTTCTTT; CDR3aa: CSVGGGETNTEAFF
v_gene: TRBV11-3; j_gene: TRBJ2-7; d_gene: TRBD2; abundance: once; CDR3nt: TGTGCCAGCAGCCCCCGGACTAGCGGAAGCTACGAGCAGTACTTC; CDR3aa: CASSPRTSGSYEQYF
v_gene: TRBV28; j_gene: TRBJ1-5; d_gene: -; abundance: -; CDR3nt: TGTGCCAGCAGCAACAGGGTCGGTGATCAGCCCCAGCATTTT; CDR3aa: CASSNRVGDQPQHF
v_gene: TRBV6-6; j_gene: TRBJ2-3; d_gene: -; abundance: once; CDR3nt: TGTGCCAGCAGTTACCAGGAATTGGATACGCAGTATTTT; CDR3aa: CASSYQELDTQYF
v_gene: TRBV30; j_gene: TRBJ2-2; d_gene: -; abundance: -; CDR3nt: TGTGCCTGGAGCGGGGACTCCTCTTCCCACACCGGGGAGCTGTTTTTT; CDR3aa: CAWSGDSSSHTGELFF
v_gene: TRBV11-3; j_gene: TRBJ2-1; d_gene: -; abundance: -; CDR3nt: TGTGCCAGCGGGGGACTCAGCTCCTACAATGAGCAGTTCTTC; CDR3aa: CASGGLSSYNEQFF
v_gene: TRBV5-1; j_gene: TRBJ2-3; d_gene: -; abundance: -; CDR3nt: TGCGCCAGCAGCCCCGGGTGGAGCACAGATACGCAGTATTTT; CDR3aa: CASSPGWSTDTQYF
v_gene: TRBV9; j_gene: TRBJ2-2; d_gene: -; abundance: -; CDR3nt: TGTGCCAGCAGACCTCGGGAGACCGGGGAGCTGTTTTTT; CDR3aa: CASRPRETGELFF
v_gene: TRBV19; j_gene: TRBJ1-1; d_gene: -; abundance: -; CDR3nt: TGTGCCAGTAGTAGCGACAGCATGCTAAAGGATGAAGCTTTCTTT; CDR3aa: CASSSDSMLKDEAFF
v_gene: TRBV5-1; j_gene: TRBJ2-1; d_gene: TRBD2; abundance: -; CDR3nt: TGCGCCAGCAGCTTGGCACTAGCGACCTCCTACAATGAGCAGTTCTTC; CDR3aa: CASSLALATSYNEQFF
v_gene: TRBV11-2; j_gene: TRBJ2-7; d_gene: -; abundance: -; CDR3nt: TGTGCCAGCAGCCCCTCCACATTATACAACGAGCAGTACTTC; CDR3aa: CASSPSTLYNEQYF
v_gene: TRBV7-3; j_gene: TRBJ2-2; d_gene: -; abundance: -; CDR3nt: TGTGCCAGCAGCTTGGGGACATATACCGGGGAGCTGTTTTTT; CDR3aa: CASSLGTYTGELFF
v_gene: TRBV6-5; j_gene: TRBJ2-1; d_gene: TRBD2; abundance: -; CDR3nt: TGTGCCAGCAGCCGACTAGCGGGAGGGAACAATGAGCAGTTCTTC; CDR3aa: CASSRLAGGNNEQFF
v_gene: TRBV10-2; j_gene: TRBJ1-2; d_gene: -; abundance: -; CDR3nt: TGCGCCAGCAGTGTGGGACATAGTAACTATGGCTACACCTTC; CDR3aa: CASSVGHSNYGYTF
v_gene: TRBV28; j_gene: TRBJ2-3; d_gene: TRBD2; abundance: -; CDR3nt: TGTGCCAGCAGCTCCGGGACTAGCGGATACACAGATACGCAGTATTTT; CDR3aa: CASSSGTSGYTDTQYF
v_gene: TRBV6-5; j_gene: TRBJ1-5; d_gene: -; abundance: -; CDR3nt: TGTGCCAGCAGTTACGCAGGTATTTACAATCAGCCCCAGCATTTT; CDR3aa: CASSYAGIYNQPQHF
v_gene: TRBV7-2; j_gene: TRBJ2-7; d_gene: TRBD2; abundance: -; CDR3nt: TGTGCCAGCAGCTTAGGGGGACTAGCGGGCCTCTACGAGCAGTACTTC; CDR3aa: CASSLGGLAGLYEQYF
v_gene: TRBV4-1; j_gene: TRBJ2-7; d_gene: -; abundance: -; CDR3nt: TGCGCCAGCAGCCTTAGACAGAACTACGAGCAGTACTTC; CDR3aa: CASSLRQNYEQYF
v_gene: TRBV7-6; j_gene: TRBJ2-7; d_gene: TRBD1; abundance: -; CDR3nt: TGTGCCAGCAGCCCCCTCTTGACAGGGACCCTCTACGAGCAGTACTTC; CDR3aa: CASSPLLTGTLYEQYF
v_gene: TRBV6-5; j_gene: TRBJ2-1; d_gene: -; abundance: -; CDR3nt: TGTGCCAGCAGTTACTCATGGGGGGAAACCTACAATGAGCAGTTCTTC; CDR3aa: CASSYSWGETYNEQFF
v_gene: TRBV28; j_gene: TRBJ1-1; d_gene: -; abundance: -; CDR3nt: TGTGCCAGCAGTTTTCGACTGGGGGGAACTGAAGCTTTCTTT; CDR3aa: CASSFRLGGTEAFF
v_gene: TRBV7-9; j_gene: TRBJ2-1; d_gene: TRBD2; abundance: -; CDR3nt: TGTGCCGACAGCGTAGCGGGAGGCTTCAATGAGCAGTTCTTC; CDR3aa: CADSVAGGFNEQFF
v_gene: TRBV7-9; j_gene: TRBJ1-2; d_gene: -; abundance: -; CDR3nt: TGTGCCAGCAGCTTAGAGTCGGTCTCGAAAGGCTACACCTTC; CDR3aa: CASSLESVSKGYTF
v_gene: TRBV29-1; j_gene: TRBJ1-1; d_gene: -; abundance: -; CDR3nt: TGCAGCGTTGGGCAGATGAACACTGAAGCTTTCTTT; CDR3aa: CSVGQMNTEAFF